This is a list of T cell receptor beta chains from one sample in a study of cytomegalovirus exposure and HLA in healthy donors. Repertoires were generated with immunoSEQ multiplex PCR, while TCRdb's copy carries only in-frame clones and drops some. The sample holds fewer than 200,000 clones; more than 75% are singletons and the top ten take approximately 1.5%. Sequencing input: PBMCs. Receptors originate from a woman aged 25 to 39 in good health and CMV-seronegative. Each CDR3 is given with its conserved first and last residue. The D gene is left open where the match is weak. Rows may omit the clone size; those that give it use once, few, many or a size class.

cdr3_aa: CASSELGHPVDTQYF
cdr3_nt: TGTGCCAGCAGCGAGCTGGGACACCCCGTCGATACGCAGTATTTT
d_call: .
j_call: TRBJ2-3
v_call: TRBV9
clone_size: .

cdr3_aa: CASSRGGAYQETQYF
cdr3_nt: TGTGCCAGCAGCCGCGGGGGGGCCTACCAAGAGACCCAGTACTTC
d_call: TRBD2
j_call: TRBJ2-5
v_call: TRBV9
clone_size: many

cdr3_aa: CASRSRRGVGNTGELFF
cdr3_nt: TGTGCCAGCAGGTCCCGGCGGGGTGTGGGGAACACCGGGGAGCTGTTTTTT
d_call: .
j_call: TRBJ2-2
v_call: TRBV5-6
clone_size: .

cdr3_aa: CASSESGRNQPQHF
cdr3_nt: TGTGCCAGCAGTGAATCGGGTCGCAATCAGCCCCAGCATTTT
d_call: .
j_call: TRBJ1-5
v_call: TRBV2
clone_size: .

cdr3_aa: CASSEYWNTEAFF
cdr3_nt: TGTGCCAGCAGTGAATACTGGAACACTGAAGCTTTCTTT
d_call: .
j_call: TRBJ1-1
v_call: TRBV6-1
clone_size: .

cdr3_aa: CASSQAFGGSYEQYF
cdr3_nt: TGCGCCAGCAGCCAAGCCTTCGGGGGCTCCTACGAGCAGTACTTC
d_call: .
j_call: TRBJ2-7
v_call: TRBV4-3
clone_size: .

cdr3_aa: CASSLVRVSNEQYF
cdr3_nt: TGTGCCAGCAGCTTGGTCAGGGTCTCAAACGAGCAGTACTTC
d_call: .
j_call: TRBJ2-7
v_call: TRBV5-6
clone_size: .

cdr3_aa: CASSFPGDYGYTF
cdr3_nt: TGCGCCAGCAGTTTTCCAGGGGACTATGGCTACACCTTC
d_call: .
j_call: TRBJ1-2
v_call: TRBV5-1
clone_size: .

cdr3_aa: CASSADRDRLNTEAFF
cdr3_nt: TGTGCCAGCAGCGCGGATAGGGACAGATTGAACACTGAAGCTTTCTTT
d_call: TRBD1
j_call: TRBJ1-1
v_call: TRBV9
clone_size: once

cdr3_aa: CASSPLGWGRSTDTQYF
cdr3_nt: TGTGCCAGCAGCCCGCTTGGGTGGGGGCGTTCAACAGATACGCAGTATTTT
d_call: .
j_call: TRBJ2-3
v_call: TRBV14
clone_size: .

cdr3_aa: CASSMGLAGNEQFF
cdr3_nt: TGTGCCAGCAGCATGGGACTAGCGGGGAACGAGCAGTTCTTC
d_call: TRBD2
j_call: TRBJ2-1
v_call: TRBV11-3
clone_size: .

cdr3_aa: CASSPYRLAGNTDTQYF
cdr3_nt: TGTGCCAGCAGCCCCTACAGACTAGCGGGGAACACAGATACGCAGTATTTT
d_call: TRBD2
j_call: TRBJ2-3
v_call: TRBV7-2
clone_size: once

cdr3_aa: CASSQALGGFRTEAFF
cdr3_nt: TGCGCCAGCAGCCAAGCCCTCGGGGGATTCCGGACTGAAGCTTTCTTT
d_call: .
j_call: TRBJ1-1
v_call: TRBV4-3
clone_size: .

cdr3_aa: CASTTGISTEAFF
cdr3_nt: TGTGCCAGCACCACAGGGATTAGCACTGAAGCTTTCTTT
d_call: .
j_call: TRBJ1-1
v_call: TRBV7-9
clone_size: .

cdr3_aa: CASSGLAGVIDTQYF
cdr3_nt: TGCGCCAGCAGCGGACTAGCGGGGGTTATAGATACGCAGTATTTT
d_call: TRBD2
j_call: TRBJ2-3
v_call: TRBV10-1
clone_size: .

cdr3_aa: CAISERGAAYEQYF
cdr3_nt: TGTGCCATCAGTGAACGGGGAGCTGCCTACGAGCAGTACTTC
d_call: .
j_call: TRBJ2-7
v_call: TRBV10-3
clone_size: .

cdr3_aa: CASSLTRTEELFF
cdr3_nt: TGTGCCAGCAGTTTGACGCGGACAGAAGAACTGTTTTTT
d_call: .
j_call: TRBJ1-4
v_call: TRBV27
clone_size: .

cdr3_aa: CASSITGGTGNVIQYF
cdr3_nt: TGTGCCAGTAGTATCACGGGGGGGACAGGGAATGTCATTCAGTACTTC
d_call: .
j_call: TRBJ2-4
v_call: TRBV19
clone_size: .

cdr3_aa: CASSQDWGGQGEYPYGYTF
cdr3_nt: TGTGCCAGCAGCCAAGATTGGGGTGGACAGGGAGAATACCCCTATGGCTACACCTTC
d_call: TRBD1
j_call: TRBJ1-2
v_call: TRBV4-2
clone_size: .

cdr3_aa: CASSGTGEYGYTF
cdr3_nt: TGTGCCAGCAGTGGGACAGGGGAGTATGGCTACACCTTC
d_call: TRBD1
j_call: TRBJ1-2
v_call: TRBV6-5
clone_size: few

cdr3_aa: CASSSTGGPQETQYF
cdr3_nt: TGCGCCAGCAGCTCTACAGGGGGCCCCCAAGAGACCCAGTACTTC
d_call: TRBD1
j_call: TRBJ2-5
v_call: TRBV5-1
clone_size: .

cdr3_aa: CASSATGSLGDEQYF
cdr3_nt: TGTGCCAGCAGCGCTACCGGGTCCCTAGGAGACGAGCAGTACTTC
d_call: .
j_call: TRBJ2-7
v_call: TRBV7-2
clone_size: .

cdr3_aa: CASSQDATGQETQYF
cdr3_nt: TGCGCCAGCAGCCAAGATGCCACAGGCCAAGAGACCCAGTACTTC
d_call: .
j_call: TRBJ2-5
v_call: TRBV4-1
clone_size: .

cdr3_aa: CASSQDFPGNTEAFF
cdr3_nt: TGCGCCAGCAGTCAGGACTTCCCGGGAAACACTGAAGCTTTCTTT
d_call: .
j_call: TRBJ1-1
v_call: TRBV5-1
clone_size: .

cdr3_aa: CASSLTGGVNEQFF
cdr3_nt: TGTGCCAGCAGCTTAACAGGGGGCGTGAATGAGCAGTTCTTC
d_call: TRBD1
j_call: TRBJ2-1
v_call: TRBV7-6
clone_size: .

cdr3_aa: CARITGTRMGGYTF
cdr3_nt: TGTGCCAGGATAACCGGGACTAGAATGGGTGGCTACACCTTC
d_call: .
j_call: TRBJ1-2
v_call: TRBV6-5
clone_size: few

cdr3_aa: CASSQPGQSVYEQYF
cdr3_nt: TGTGCCAGTAGCCAACCGGGACAGAGTGTCTACGAGCAGTACTTC
d_call: TRBD1
j_call: TRBJ2-7
v_call: TRBV19
clone_size: few

cdr3_aa: CASSWGVLNTEAFF
cdr3_nt: TGTGCCAGCAGTTGGGGGGTTCTGAACACTGAAGCTTTCTTT
d_call: .
j_call: TRBJ1-1
v_call: TRBV27
clone_size: once

cdr3_aa: CASSLSLGAGNTIYF
cdr3_nt: TGTGCCAGCAGCTTATCCCTGGGGGCTGGGAACACCATATATTTT
d_call: .
j_call: TRBJ1-3
v_call: TRBV7-9
clone_size: .

cdr3_aa: CASSLSGSGNQPQHF
cdr3_nt: TGTGCCAGCAGTTTATCGGGGAGCGGGAATCAGCCCCAGCATTTT
d_call: .
j_call: TRBJ1-5
v_call: TRBV27
clone_size: .

cdr3_aa: CASSQRQGNEQFF
cdr3_nt: TGCGCCAGCAGCCAAAGACAGGGGAATGAGCAGTTCTTC
d_call: TRBD1
j_call: TRBJ2-1
v_call: TRBV4-1
clone_size: .

cdr3_aa: CASSKRRATHYGYTF
cdr3_nt: TGTGCCAGCAGCAAAAGGAGGGCAACTCACTATGGCTACACCTTC
d_call: .
j_call: TRBJ1-2
v_call: TRBV21-1
clone_size: many

cdr3_aa: CASSLRVSGNTEAFF
cdr3_nt: TGCGCCAGCAGCCTCAGGGTCTCGGGGAACACTGAAGCTTTCTTT
d_call: .
j_call: TRBJ1-1
v_call: TRBV4-1
clone_size: .

cdr3_aa: CATRDQDRNNYGYTF
cdr3_nt: TGTGCCACCCGCGACCAGGACAGGAATAACTATGGCTACACCTTC
d_call: TRBD1
j_call: TRBJ1-2
v_call: TRBV2
clone_size: .

cdr3_aa: CASSHGRGGLLDTQYF
cdr3_nt: TGTGCCAGCAGCCATGGCCGGGGGGGCCTTTTGGATACGCAGTATTTT
d_call: TRBD2
j_call: TRBJ2-3
v_call: TRBV2
clone_size: once

cdr3_aa: CASSLPLGGGQPQHF
cdr3_nt: TGTGCCAGCAGCTTACCTCTTGGGGGCGGTCAGCCCCAGCATTTT
d_call: .
j_call: TRBJ1-5
v_call: TRBV7-2
clone_size: .

cdr3_aa: CASSPSGASQRNEKLFF
cdr3_nt: TGTGCCAGCAGCCCCAGCGGGGCATCTCAACGAAATGAAAAACTGTTTTTT
d_call: .
j_call: TRBJ1-4
v_call: TRBV5-6
clone_size: .

cdr3_aa: CSVPGVSNEQFF
cdr3_nt: TGCAGCGTCCCCGGGGTCAGCAATGAGCAGTTCTTC
d_call: .
j_call: TRBJ2-1
v_call: TRBV29-1
clone_size: once

cdr3_aa: CASSYTMGGSYNEQFF
cdr3_nt: TGTGCCAGCAGTTACACCATGGGGGGATCCTACAATGAGCAGTTCTTC
d_call: .
j_call: TRBJ2-1
v_call: TRBV6-5
clone_size: .

cdr3_aa: CASSQRNSGEAFF
cdr3_nt: TGCGCCAGCAGCCAACGCAACAGCGGCGAAGCTTTCTTT
d_call: .
j_call: TRBJ1-1
v_call: TRBV4-1
clone_size: .

cdr3_aa: CASSLSDNYGYTF
cdr3_nt: TGCGCCAGCAGCTTGTCAGATAACTATGGCTACACCTTC
d_call: .
j_call: TRBJ1-2
v_call: TRBV5-1
clone_size: .

cdr3_aa: CASSPDRGFGETEAFF
cdr3_nt: TGTGCCAGCAGCCCTGACAGGGGATTTGGGGAAACTGAAGCTTTCTTT
d_call: TRBD1
j_call: TRBJ1-1
v_call: TRBV5-6
clone_size: .

cdr3_aa: CASSPLRGPYNEQFF
cdr3_nt: TGTGCCAGCAGCCCTCTGCGGGGGCCCTACAATGAGCAGTTCTTC
d_call: .
j_call: TRBJ2-1
v_call: TRBV7-9
clone_size: .

cdr3_aa: CAISETAGDYGYTF
cdr3_nt: TGTGCCATCAGTGAGACTGCAGGGGACTATGGCTACACCTTC
d_call: .
j_call: TRBJ1-2
v_call: TRBV10-3
clone_size: .

cdr3_aa: CASSLGLGARITDTQYF
cdr3_nt: TGCGCCAGCAGCTTGGGTCTAGGAGCGCGGATCACAGATACGCAGTATTTT
d_call: .
j_call: TRBJ2-3
v_call: TRBV5-1
clone_size: .

cdr3_aa: CASSEDLFSSYEQYF
cdr3_nt: TGTGCCAGCAGTGAAGACCTGTTCAGCTCCTACGAGCAGTACTTC
d_call: .
j_call: TRBJ2-7
v_call: TRBV6-1
clone_size: .

cdr3_aa: CASSLYTGGAAKNIQYF
cdr3_nt: TGTGCCAGCAGCTTATATACAGGGGGCGCCGCCAAAAACATTCAGTACTTC
d_call: TRBD1
j_call: TRBJ2-4
v_call: TRBV5-4
clone_size: once

cdr3_aa: CASSLPTGLAGDNEQFF
cdr3_nt: TGTGCCAGCAGCTTACCGACGGGACTAGCGGGGGACAATGAGCAGTTCTTC
d_call: TRBD2
j_call: TRBJ2-1
v_call: TRBV7-9
clone_size: .

cdr3_aa: CATALGSEQFF
cdr3_nt: TGTGCCACCGCCCTTGGGAGTGAGCAGTTCTTC
d_call: .
j_call: TRBJ2-1
v_call: TRBV27
clone_size: .

cdr3_aa: CASSAKGGGTGNTIYF
cdr3_nt: TGTGCCAGCAGTGCAAAGGGCGGGGGCACTGGAAACACCATATATTTT
d_call: .
j_call: TRBJ1-3
v_call: TRBV6-1
clone_size: once

cdr3_aa: CASSTGVGGHNQPQHF
cdr3_nt: TGTGCCAGTAGTACAGGGGTAGGGGGCCACAATCAGCCCCAGCATTTT
d_call: TRBD1
j_call: TRBJ1-5
v_call: TRBV19
clone_size: .

cdr3_aa: CASALSTGELFF
cdr3_nt: TGTGCCAGCGCCCTCAGCACCGGGGAGCTGTTTTTT
d_call: .
j_call: TRBJ2-2
v_call: TRBV14
clone_size: .

cdr3_aa: CASSALGTDTQYF
cdr3_nt: TGTGCCAGCAGCGCACTAGGTACAGATACGCAGTATTTT
d_call: .
j_call: TRBJ2-3
v_call: TRBV7-6
clone_size: .

cdr3_aa: CASSPLTEAFF
cdr3_nt: TGTGCCAGCAGCCCTCTGACTGAAGCTTTCTTT
d_call: .
j_call: TRBJ1-1
v_call: TRBV7-2
clone_size: once